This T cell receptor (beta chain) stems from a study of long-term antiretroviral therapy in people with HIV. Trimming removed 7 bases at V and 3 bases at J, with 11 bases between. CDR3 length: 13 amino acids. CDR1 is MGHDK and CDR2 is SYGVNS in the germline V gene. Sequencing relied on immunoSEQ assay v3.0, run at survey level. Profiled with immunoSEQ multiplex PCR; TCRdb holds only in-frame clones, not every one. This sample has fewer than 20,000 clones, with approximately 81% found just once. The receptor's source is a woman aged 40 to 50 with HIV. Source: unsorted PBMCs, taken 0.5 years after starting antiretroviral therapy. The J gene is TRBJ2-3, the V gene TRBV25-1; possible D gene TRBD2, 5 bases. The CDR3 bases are TGTGCCAGCACCCAAGCGGCGACAGATACGCAGTATTTT. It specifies CASTQAATDTQYF.